This T cell receptor beta chain was observed in a study of blood T cell repertoires in COVID-19. Turning to the study itself: Acute and convalescent COVID-19 specimens originated in the United States, Italy and Spain. PBMCs, B-cell-depleted T cells, or T cells were the source of the cDNA or gDNA that made up the material.

The CDR3 has 15 residues. V lost 4 bases and J lost 3; bases outside the gene matches: 3. Germline V gives CDR1 SGHKS, CDR2 YYEKEE (reference sequence). Some clones are missing from TCRdb's copy, which holds only in-frame ones; the method was immunoSEQ multiplex PCR. Found here are about 360,000 clones, around 84% of them singletons; the top ten hold 3%. The rearrangement uses TRBV5-5 and TRBJ1-4; TRBD1 agrees at 10 bases. The source of this sequence is a human donor in a cohort sampled during active COVID-19. Sequenced: peripheral blood. DNA for the CDR3: TGTGCCAGCAGCCCGGGACAGGGGTCTAATGAAAAACTGTTTTTT. It yields the protein CASSPGQGSNEKLFF. The variable domain in full, completed from reference TRBV5-5 and TRBJ1-4, reads DAGVTQSPTHLIKTRGQQVTLRCSPISGHKSVSWYQQVLGQGPQFIFQYYEKEERGRGNFPDRFSARQFPNYSSELNVNALLLGDSALYLCASSPGQGSNEKLFFGSGTQLSVL.